This TCR beta chain was profiled in a study of HIV-infected patients and healthy controls. TCRdb re-called the 5' RACE reads through MiXCR, storing one row per CDR3 protein. Among some 20,000 distinct CDR3 sequences listed, less than 20% were seen once. This clonotype was recorded at least ten times. CDR1 and CDR2 from the germline V gene are MNHEY and SMNVEV (reference sequence). Trimming removed 0 bases at V and 14 bases at J, with 20 bases between. The CDR3 spans 16 residues. The chain carries TRBV27 and TRBJ1-6, with a possible D match to TRBD1 (5 bases). The source of this sequence is a human donor in good health. The specimen was CD8+ T cells from blood. This CDR3 reads CASSLSRIDSLGALHF. In DNA, the CDR3 is TGTGCCAGCAGTTTATCGAGGATCGACAGCCTCGGGGCCCTCCACTTT.